This T cell receptor beta chain was sequenced during a study of shared clonotypes between healthy human individuals. Germline lookup yields CDR1 MDHEN and CDR2 SYDVKM. This CDR3 has 16 residues. Trimming left V 4 bases short and J 5 bases short, with 20 bases between. Naive CD8 cells, CD45RO-negative and positively selected for CCR7, excluded terminally differentiated effector memory CD45RA+ cells. Measured with immunoSEQ multiplex PCR; TCRdb has only the in-frame clones, and not every one. The data contain hundreds of thousands of clones, 95% of them seen just once; the ten biggest clones take up approximately 0.11%.

The genes are TRBV28 and TRBJ1-1; D ambiguous. This receptor was obtained from a woman under 40 in good health. Sequencing used naive CD8+ T cells sorted from blood. The CDR3 nucleotides are TGTGCCAGCAGTTCACACTCTGGACGCGCGGGGACTGAAGCTTTCTTT. Translating gives CASSSHSGRAGTEAFF.